These 8 T cell receptor beta chains came from one sample sequenced in a study of blood T cell repertoires in COVID-19. The table came from immunoSEQ multiplex PCR; TCRdb's copy has only in-frame clones and leaves some out. The sample consists of around 260,000 clones, around 87% of them appearing once. Sequencing used peripheral blood. These receptors were collected from a woman aged 55-69 years with COVID-19, enrolled during active disease.

The chain joins TRBV28 to TRBJ2-1; 7 nucleotides agree with TRBD2. J gave up 3 bases and V 5 bases, and 7 bases lay outside the gene matches. Germline CDR1 reads MDHEN; CDR2 reads SYDVKM. The CDR3 length is 15 residues. The CDR3 here is CASSPLGGGYNEQFF. The CDR3, as DNA: TGTGCCAGCAGTCCCTTGGGGGGGGGCTACAATGAGCAGTTCTTC.

Points on this clone: The sample holds other DNA sequences that translate to the same CDR3. The chain uses TRBV30 and TRBJ2-5; 7 bases match TRBD1. The length of the CDR3 is 13 residues. Germline V CDR1 and CDR2: GTSNPN, SVGIG (reference sequence). With 0 bases clipped from V and 5 bases from J, the junction kept 3 bases outside the gene matches. CDR3 sequence: CAWSVRGLETQYF. The CDR3 bases are TGTGCCTGGAGTGTGAGGGGGCTTGAGACCCAGTACTTC.

This clone occurred once. The gene calls are TRBV15 and TRBJ1-5; D not resolved. This CDR3 comprises 15 residues. Trimming pared 1 base from V and 2 bases from J, leaving 9 bases between. Looked up from germline, CDR1 is LNHNV and CDR2 is YYDKDF (reference sequence). CDR3 region: CATSRVLQGNQPQHF. The CDR3 nucleotides are TGTGCCACCAGCAGAGTCCTCCAGGGCAATCAGCCCCAGCATTTT.

Regarding this clone: The junction differs from germline at one of its ends, possibly a read error. This chain uses TRBV28 with TRBJ2-3; the match to TRBD2 covers 7 bases. The length of the CDR3 is 11 residues. From germline, CDR1 is MDHEN and CDR2 SYDVKM. The CDR3 protein is CASSRAREPSF. CDR3 nucleotide sequence: TGTGCCAGCAGTCGGGCGCGGGAGCCCAGTTTT.

The chain is built from TRBV12-3 or TRBV12-4 and TRBJ1-2, with D perhaps TRBD1 (5 bases). The CDR3 has 13 residues. The V and J ends lost 6 bases and 8 bases respectively, with 16 bases between them. CDR3 DNA: TGTGCCAGCAGCTCAGGGCGTTATAGGGGCTACACCTTC. This codes for CASSSGRYRGYTF.

The chain joins TRBV2 to TRBJ1-1; possible D gene TRBD1, 6 bases. The CDR3 has 15 amino acids. Germline V CDR1 and CDR2: SNHLY, FYNNEI. V was clipped by 4 bases and J by 4 bases, with 16 bases between them. This CDR3 reads CASSGQVIQATEAFF. DNA of the CDR3: TGTGCCAGCAGTGGACAGGTTATTCAGGCCACTGAAGCTTTCTTT.

The V call is TRBV15, the J call TRBJ2-1, with 10 bases identical to TRBD2. CDR1 is LNHNV, CDR2 YYDKDF, per germline (reference sequence). The CDR3 totals 16 residues. Losses at the gene ends were 5 bases for V and 0 bases for J; bases not matched to a gene: 4. CDR3 amino acids: CATSGTSASSYNEQFF. The DNA for the CDR3 is TGTGCCACCAGCGGGACTAGCGCGAGCTCCTACAATGAGCAGTTCTTC.

V gene TRBV6-5 combines with J gene TRBJ1-1, with a weak D call TRBD1 (5 bases). Deletions cut 6 bases from V and 1 base from J, with 12 bases between. This CDR3 spans 14 amino acids. The germline gives CDR1 MNHEY, CDR2 SVGAGI. The CDR3 DNA reads as TGTGCCAGCAGCCGGGGGGGAAGGAACACTGAAGCTTTCTTT. Its protein is CASSRGGRNTEAFF.